The 29 T cell receptor beta chains below were found in one sample sequenced in a study of CD8 T cells in ankylosing spondylitis. TCRdb re-called the 5' RACE reads through MiXCR, storing one row per CDR3 protein. The sample lists about 220,000 distinct CDR3 sequences; roughly a tenth were seen once. Sequenced input: blood, either unsorted or a sorted T cell fraction (not recorded which). The receptors originated from a male donor with ankylosing spondylitis or in good health (not recorded which).

In its sample, this clonotype was seen many times. The chain joins TRBV5-1 to TRBJ2-1, with D possibly TRBD2 on 5 matching bases. The CDR3 totals 14 residues. Trimming removed 3 bases at V and 9 bases at J, with 16 bases between. Germline CDR1 SGHRS, CDR2 YFSETQ. DNA for the CDR3: TGCGCCAGCAGCTGGACTGACGGCCTGGGTGAGCAGTTCTTC. Amino acid sequence: CASSWTDGLGEQFF.

This clonotype turned up a few times. The J gene is TRBJ1-5, the V gene TRBV9, with D perhaps TRBD1 (5 bases). The germline V and J ends were trimmed by 3 bases and 0 bases, with 16 bases remaining between them. There are 17 residues in the CDR3. CDR1 and CDR2 from the germline V gene are SGDLS and YYNGEE. The CDR3 loop is CASSAHGGPYSNQPQHF. CDR3 in DNA: TGTGCCAGCAGCGCCCACGGGGGACCTTATAGCAATCAGCCCCAGCATTTT.

The CDR3 region is CASSQELAILGNEQFF. Here the CDR3 DNA reads TGTGCCAGCAGCCAAGAATTGGCGATCCTAGGGAATGAGCAGTTCTTC. The rearrangement joins TRBV3-1 to TRBJ2-1; D is undetermined. The germline gives CDR1 LGHDT, CDR2 YNNKEL (reference sequence). Deletions cut 0 bases from V and 7 bases from J, with 16 bases between. The CDR3 runs to 16 residues.

This clonotype has a count of ten or more. The chain joins TRBV5-1 to TRBJ1-6; D is unresolved. Trimming took off 2 bases at V and 8 bases at J, with 8 bases between the two ends. CDR1 is SGHRS, CDR2 YFSETQ, per germline. The CDR3 totals 13 residues. The CDR3 bases are TGCGCCAGCAGCTTAACGGTGGATTCACCCCTCCACTTT. This gives the protein CASSLTVDSPLHF.

This clonotype was recorded many times. This sequence joins TRBV29-1 and TRBJ2-7; D is possibly TRBD2 (6 bases). Germline V gene lookup returns CDR1 SQVTM and CDR2 ANQGSEA. The ends were cut back, 4 bases at V and 2 bases at J, with 21 bases in the middle. The CDR3 loop spans 16 amino acids. CDR3 sequence (DNA): TGCAGCGTTGGGTCCCCCGCAGGCGGGGTCCCCTACGAGCAGTACTTC. Encoded protein: CSVGSPAGGVPYEQYF.

This clonotype turned up a few times. This sequence joins TRBV5-1 and TRBJ2-5; a weak D match, TRBD2 (6 bases). There are 13 residues in the CDR3. V gave up 2 bases and J gave up 5 bases, with 10 bases separating them. Germline-derived CDR1 and CDR2 are SGHRS and YFSETQ. CDR3 sequence reads: CASSFGDWETQYF. DNA for the CDR3: TGCGCCAGCAGCTTCGGGGACTGGGAGACCCAGTACTTC.

This chain connects TRBV12-3 or TRBV12-4 to TRBJ1-6; D gene uncertain. This CDR3 has 16 residues. The germline V and J ends were trimmed by 7 bases and 0 bases, with 13 bases remaining between them. CDR3 in DNA: TGTGCCAGCATTACAACAACGAGCTCCTATAATTCACCCCTCCACTTT. It specifies CASITTTSSYNSPLHF.

Only a few counts were recorded for this clonotype. CDR3 residues: CASRSPGGRHIEAFF. Here the CDR3 DNA reads TGTGCCAGCAGGTCCCCAGGGGGCAGGCACATTGAAGCTTTCTTT. This rearrangement joins TRBV28 to TRBJ1-1; TRBD1 agrees at 8 bases. The CDR3 loop spans 15 amino acids. Germline V gives CDR1 MDHEN, CDR2 SYDVKM. V was pared by 6 bases and J by 7 bases, with 13 bases of the junction left unmatched.

The sample holds many counts of this clonotype. The rearrangement uses TRBV12-3 or TRBV12-4 and TRBJ1-4, with D maybe TRBD1 (6 bases). V lost 5 bases and J 7 bases, leaving 17 bases between the germline ends. This CDR3 has 15 amino acids. CDR3 coding DNA: TGTGCCAGCAGTCCCCATGGAGGGGGGGGTGAAAAACTGTTTTTT. Its translation: CASSPHGGGGEKLFF.

The chain carries TRBV23-1 and TRBJ2-4; unclear D gene. TRBV23-1 is identified as an open reading frame with a role that is uncertain. V dropped 9 bases and J dropped 5 bases, with 11 bases sitting between them. The CDR3 runs 12 residues. The CDR3 reads CARRRYENIQYF. For the CDR3, the DNA is TGCGCCAGAAGGCGGTACGAAAACATTCAGTACTTC.

This clonotype has at least ten counts. The rearrangement links TRBV4-2 to TRBJ2-1; TRBD1 might be the D (6 bases). Deletions cut 0 bases from V and 7 bases from J, with 16 bases between. The length of the CDR3 is 16 residues. Germline CDR1 reads LGHNA; CDR2 reads YNFKEQ. For the CDR3, the DNA is TGTGCCAGCAGCCAAGATCCGGTGGCAGGGGCTAATGAGCAGTTCTTC. Protein product: CASSQDPVAGANEQFF.

This chain connects TRBV28 to TRBJ2-3; 8 positions agree with TRBD2. This CDR3 region has 14 residues. Germline V lookup: CDR1 MDHEN, CDR2 SYDVKM. The V gene end was trimmed by 8 bases and the J gene end by 8 bases; junction bases not matched to a gene: 12. As DNA, the CDR3 is TGTGCCAGCGGTCTATATTCGGGAGGGACTACGCAGTATTTT. Its protein product is CASGLYSGGTTQYF. The full variable domain, rest sourced from reference TRBV28 and TRBJ2-3, is DVKVTQSSRYLVKRTGEKVFLECVQDMDHENMFWYRQDPGLGLRLIYFSYDVKMKEKGDIPEGYSVSREKKERFSLILESASTNQTSMYLCASGLYSGGTTQYFGPGTRLTVL.

This clonotype was detected ten times or more. The rearrangement joins TRBV7-8 to TRBJ2-7; D possibly matches TRBD1 or TRBD2 (6 bases each). The CDR3 extends over 13 amino acids. Germline assignment: CDR1 SGHVS and CDR2 FQNEAQ. V shed 6 bases and J shed 0 bases, with 9 bases lying between them. In DNA, the CDR3 is TGTGCCAGCAGTGGGGGGCCCTCCTACGAGCAGTACTTC. Protein product: CASSGGPSYEQYF.

This clonotype was detected only a few times. The rearrangement uses TRBV11-3 and TRBJ2-1; TRBD2 aligns across 12 bases. Per germline, CDR1 SGHNT and CDR2 YENEEA. J was trimmed by 7 bases and V by 5 bases; bases with no gene match: 6. The CDR3 has 15 residues. The CDR3 reads CASSQLAGGPNEQFF. CDR3 DNA sequence: TGTGCCAGCAGCCAGCTAGCGGGGGGGCCAAATGAGCAGTTCTTC.

This clonotype appeared many times. The V gene is TRBV12-3 or TRBV12-4, the J gene TRBJ2-7; TRBD1 agrees at 8 bases. CDR3 length: 15 amino acids. The trim removed 3 bases at V and 0 bases at J, leaving 4 bases unmatched. The CDR3 loop reads CASSLQTGASYEQYF. DNA for the CDR3: TGTGCCAGCAGTTTGCAGACAGGGGCCTCCTACGAGCAGTACTTC.

In regard to this clonotype: This could be a read error, since a much larger clone is one nucleotide away. CDR3 amino acids: CASSPLLSARKNTDTQYF. In nucleotides, the CDR3 is TGTGCCAGCAGCCCCCTCCTTTCGGCACGGAAGAACACAGATACGCAGTATTTT. The rearrangement links TRBV11-2 to TRBJ2-3; no firm D call. Trimming removed 5 bases at V and 2 bases at J, with 23 bases between. The germline V gene has CDR1 SGHAT and CDR2 FQNNGV. The length of the CDR3 is 18 residues. The full variable domain, completed using reference TRBV11-2 and TRBJ2-3, is EAGVAQSPRYKIIEKRQSVAFWCNPISGHATLYWYQQILGQGPKLLIQFQNNGVVDDSQLPKDRFSAERLKGVDSTLKIQPAKLEDSAVYLCASSPLLSARKNTDTQYFGPGTRLTVL.

This clonotype was observed many times. The rearrangement links TRBV5-8 to TRBJ2-3; 15 bases align to TRBD2. After removal of 3 bases from V and 6 bases from J, the junction contained 5 bases not matched to a gene. Germline V CDR1 and CDR2: SGHTS, YDEGEE. The CDR3 runs 16 residues. The CDR3 loop reads CASSWTSGGEWDTQYF. CDR3 in DNA: TGTGCCAGCAGCTGGACTAGCGGGGGGGAATGGGATACGCAGTATTTT.

In this sample, this clonotype turned up a few times. This rearrangement joins TRBV5-1 to TRBJ2-7; perhaps TRBD1 as D (6 bases). Germline CDR1 is SGHRS and CDR2 is YFSETQ. CDR3 length: 17 residues. V shed 4 bases and J shed 1 base, with 21 bases lying between them. The CDR3 bases are TGCGCCAGCAGCCCGAATACAGGGCCCGCAGGGTCCTACGAGCAGTACTTC. Protein product: CASSPNTGPAGSYEQYF.

This clonotype was recorded at least ten times. The chain links TRBV29-1 to TRBJ1-5; tentatively, D is TRBD1 (5 bases). The CDR3 has 14 residues. The germline V gene encodes CDR1 SQVTM and CDR2 ANQGSEA. Trimming cost V 2 bases and J 2 bases, with 10 bases left between them. CDR3 sequence (DNA): TGCAGCGTTGAATCCGGGGACGGCAATCAGCCCCAGCATTTT. This gives the protein CSVESGDGNQPQHF.

This clonotype was seen a handful of times. The gene calls are TRBV20-1 and TRBJ1-3; TRBD1 matches 7 bases. In germline, CDR1 is DFQATT, CDR2 SNEGSKA (reference sequence). This CDR3 spans 15 amino acids. With 6 bases clipped from V and 0 bases from J, the junction kept 8 bases outside the gene matches. The CDR3 DNA reads TGCAGTGCCCGTACGGGGGACAGCTCTGGAAACACCATATATTTT. Protein product: CSARTGDSSGNTIYF.

The J gene is TRBJ2-2, the V gene TRBV2; possibly TRBD1 for D (6 bases). The V and J ends lost 6 bases and 0 bases respectively, with 8 bases between them. Germline-derived CDR1 and CDR2 are SNHLY and FYNNEI. This CDR3 has 14 residues. The CDR3 sequence: CASRQGPNTGELFF. The CDR3 DNA reads as TGTGCCAGCAGACAGGGACCGAACACCGGGGAGCTGTTTTTT.

In its sample, this clonotype was seen many times. The chain uses TRBV5-1 and TRBJ2-7; TRBD1 matches 8 bases. Unmatched junction bases numbered 5, after V lost 3 bases and J lost 6 bases. The CDR3 loop spans 13 amino acids. CDR1 and CDR2 from the germline V gene are SGHRS and YFSETQ. This CDR3 reads CASSSTGVREQYF. DNA for the CDR3: TGCGCCAGCAGCTCGACAGGGGTACGCGAGCAGTACTTC.

Only a few counts were recorded for this clonotype. The chain links TRBV5-5 to TRBJ2-7; TRBD2 agrees at 8 bases. Unmatched junction bases numbered 4, after V lost 0 bases and J lost 2 bases. Germline V lookup: CDR1 SGHKS, CDR2 YYEKEE (reference sequence). CDR3 length equals 15 residues. CDR3 residues: CASSLASGSTYEQYF. The CDR3 nucleotides read TGTGCCAGCAGCTTGGCTAGCGGGTCGACCTACGAGCAGTACTTC. Using reference TRBV5-5 and TRBJ2-7 for the parts outside the CDR3, the full variable domain is DAGVTQSPTHLIKTRGQQVTLRCSPISGHKSVSWYQQVLGQGPQFIFQYYEKEERGRGNFPDRFSARQFPNYSSELNVNALLLGDSALYLCASSLASGSTYEQYFGPGTRLTVT.

The rearrangement links TRBV11-1 to TRBJ2-3; a possible D gene is TRBD2 (6 bases). The CDR3 consists of 19 residues. Trimming took 0 bases from V and 0 from J, leaving 19 bases between them. CDR1 is SGHAT, CDR2 FQDESV, per germline (reference sequence). CDR3 region: CASSLAPKAGSASTDTQYF. DNA of the CDR3: TGTGCCAGCAGCTTAGCGCCGAAGGCGGGGAGTGCTAGCACAGATACGCAGTATTTT.

The chain carries TRBV7-8 and TRBJ2-5, with a tentative D call TRBD2 (7 bases). With 1 base removed from V and 2 bases from J, the gap between germline ends came to 11 bases. Germline CDR1 and CDR2: SGHVS and FQNEAQ. CDR3 length equals 15 residues. The CDR3 spells CASSLVRGPQETQYF. The CDR3 DNA reads as TGTGCCAGCAGCTTAGTGCGGGGGCCACAAGAGACCCAGTACTTC.

This clonotype was detected many times. The chain links TRBV7-3 to TRBJ2-1, with D tentatively TRBD2 (6 bases). Per the germline V gene, CDR1 is SGHTA and CDR2 is FQGTGA. The germline V and J ends were trimmed by 4 bases and 4 bases, with 17 bases remaining between them. This CDR3 contains 16 residues. The CDR3, as DNA: TGTGCCAGCAGCTCAAAGCGGGCAGGGAGTTACAATGAGCAGTTCTTC. It is translated as CASSSKRAGSYNEQFF.

This clonotype was observed many times. The rearrangement uses TRBV7-9 and TRBJ2-2; 7 bases are shared with TRBD1. This CDR3 has 16 amino acids. Germline trimming cut 5 bases from V and 3 bases from J; bases unmatched to any gene: 9. CDR1 and CDR2 from the germline V gene are SEHNR and FQNEAQ (reference sequence). The CDR3 here is CASSPSTGSDTGELFF. The DNA of the CDR3 is TGTGCCAGCAGCCCCTCGACAGGGTCGGACACCGGGGAGCTGTTTTTT.

This clonotype showed up just a few times. J is TRBJ1-2 and V is TRBV6-5; D gene unclear. Trimming pared 0 bases from V and 2 bases from J, leaving 13 bases between. CDR1 MNHEY and CDR2 SVGAGI come from the germline V gene. The CDR3 length is 16 residues. CDR3 protein: CASSYSLDGVNYGYTF. CDR3 sequence (DNA): TGTGCCAGCAGTTACTCCCTGGACGGCGTCAACTATGGCTACACCTTC.

The gene calls are TRBV7-6 and TRBJ2-7; D not certain. CDR1 SGHVS and CDR2 FNYEAQ come from the germline V gene. This CDR3 has 12 residues. Between the trimmed V and J ends, which lost 1 base and 6 bases, there was a span of 7 bases. Here the CDR3 DNA reads TGTGCCAGCAGCTTAGAAGGCTGCGAGCAGTACTTC. As protein: CASSLEGCEQYF.